This T cell receptor beta chain was observed in a study of T cells in Graves' hyperthyroidism and ophthalmopathy. With respect to this clonotype: The junction does not match germline at one end; this may be a read error.

Amplification yielded TCR beta CDR3 regions, with RNA transcripts as the source. RT-PCR in the first round (using the HTBI primer set) targeted the TCR CDR3. TCRdb re-analysed the multiplex PCR reads in MiXCR, keeping a single row per CDR3 protein. The sample has more than 350,000 distinct CDR3 sequences, approximately 18% seen once. Per the germline V gene, CDR1 is MNHEY and CDR2 is SMNVEV (reference sequence). The CDR3 loop spans 13 amino acids. The J gene is TRBJ1-5, the V gene TRBV27; D is uncertain. The sample consisted of blood. This clonotype was obtained from a woman under 40 with Graves' hyperthyroidism that later progressed to Graves' ophthalmopathy. The CDR3 bases are TGTGCCAGCAGTTTGGGCGTCAATCACCCCCAGCATTTT. Translation gives CASSLGVNHPQHF.